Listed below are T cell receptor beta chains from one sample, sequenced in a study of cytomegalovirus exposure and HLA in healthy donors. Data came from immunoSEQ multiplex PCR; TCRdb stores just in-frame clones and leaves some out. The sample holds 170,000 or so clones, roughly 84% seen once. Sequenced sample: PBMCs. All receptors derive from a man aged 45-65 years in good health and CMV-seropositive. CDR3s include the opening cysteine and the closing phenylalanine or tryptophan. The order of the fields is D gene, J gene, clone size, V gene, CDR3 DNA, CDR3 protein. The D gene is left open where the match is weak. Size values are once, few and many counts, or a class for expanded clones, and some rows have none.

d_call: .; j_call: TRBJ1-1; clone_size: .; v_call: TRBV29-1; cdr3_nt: TGCAGCGTCGGGAACACTGAAGCTTTCTTT; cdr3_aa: CSVGNTEAFF
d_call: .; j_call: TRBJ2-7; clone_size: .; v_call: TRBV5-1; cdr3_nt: TGCGCCAGCAGCTTGTTGCAGGGGCAAGGCTACTACGAGCAGTACTTC; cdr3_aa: CASSLLQGQGYYEQYF
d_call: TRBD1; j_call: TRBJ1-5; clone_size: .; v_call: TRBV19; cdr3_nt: TGTGCCAGTAGTACCCCTGGGACAGGGATCAAGGGCAATCAGCCCCAGCATTTT; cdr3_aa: CASSTPGTGIKGNQPQHF
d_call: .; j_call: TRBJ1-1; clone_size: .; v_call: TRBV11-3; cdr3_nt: TGTGCCAGCAGCTTTTTGTCAACTGAAGCTTTCTTT; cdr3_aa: CASSFLSTEAFF
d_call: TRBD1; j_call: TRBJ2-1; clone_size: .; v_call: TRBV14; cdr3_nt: TGTGCCAGCAGCCAAACCCTGGACAGGGTCAATGAGCAGTTCTTC; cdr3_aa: CASSQTLDRVNEQFF
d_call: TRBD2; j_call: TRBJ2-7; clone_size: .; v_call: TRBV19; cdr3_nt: TGTGCCAGTAGTAGGGGGGGGACTAGCGCGTCGCCCTACGAGCAGTACTTC; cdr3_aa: CASSRGGTSASPYEQYF
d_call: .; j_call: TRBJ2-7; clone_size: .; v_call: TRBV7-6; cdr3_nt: TGTGCCAGCAGTAGCGTCCTGAGAGGAGAGCAGTACTTC; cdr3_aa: CASSSVLRGEQYF
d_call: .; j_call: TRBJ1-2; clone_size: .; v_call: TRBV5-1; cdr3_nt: TGCGCCAGCAGCTTGGCGGCAGGGGCTTCTAACTATAGCTACACCTTC; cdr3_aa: CASSLAAGASNYSYTF
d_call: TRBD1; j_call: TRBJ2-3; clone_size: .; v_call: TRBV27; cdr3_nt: TGTGCCAGCAGTCCGGGACAGCTCACAGATACGCAGTATTTT; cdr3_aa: CASSPGQLTDTQYF
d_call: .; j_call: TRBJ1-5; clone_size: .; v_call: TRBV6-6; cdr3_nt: TGTGCCAGCAGGGGGCTGGATCAGCCCCAGCATTTT; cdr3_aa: CASRGLDQPQHF
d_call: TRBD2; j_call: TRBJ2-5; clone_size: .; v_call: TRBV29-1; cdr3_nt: TGCAGCGTCCGTGGCATAGGTGGTAGCGGGGGGGCCCGGGAGACCCAGTACTTC; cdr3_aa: CSVRGIGGSGGARETQYF
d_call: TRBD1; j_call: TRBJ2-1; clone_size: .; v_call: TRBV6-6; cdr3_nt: TGTGCCAGCAACGAGGGGACAGGGGTGTTGGATGAGCAGTTCTTC; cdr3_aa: CASNEGTGVLDEQFF
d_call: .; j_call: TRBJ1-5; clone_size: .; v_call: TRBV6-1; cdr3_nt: TGTGCCAGCACAAAGCAAGGACTGGGCCAGCATTTT; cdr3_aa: CASTKQGLGQHF
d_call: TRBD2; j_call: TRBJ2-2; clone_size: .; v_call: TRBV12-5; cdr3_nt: TGTGCTAGTGGCACCCCCGGGACTAGCGGGGGTAGCGTCACCGGGGAGCTGTTTTTT; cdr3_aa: CASGTPGTSGGSVTGELFF
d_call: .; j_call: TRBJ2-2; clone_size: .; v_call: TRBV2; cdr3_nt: TGTGCCAGCAGTTTCACTAGGCGGGCCGGGGAGCTGTTTTTT; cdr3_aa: CASSFTRRAGELFF
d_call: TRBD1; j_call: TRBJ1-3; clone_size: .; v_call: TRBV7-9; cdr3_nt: TGTGCCAGCAGTCGGGACAGGGGGCAGGACACCATATATTTT; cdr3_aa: CASSRDRGQDTIYF
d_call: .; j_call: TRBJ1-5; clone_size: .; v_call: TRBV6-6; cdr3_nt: TGTGCCAGCAGTTACGACAGGACGGCAGAGGGGCCCCAGCATTTT; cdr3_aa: CASSYDRTAEGPQHF
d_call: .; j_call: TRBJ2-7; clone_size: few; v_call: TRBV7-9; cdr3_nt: TGTGCCAGCAGCTCCGAGTCGGGACACAAAGTCTACGAGCAGTACTTC; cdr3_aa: CASSSESGHKVYEQYF
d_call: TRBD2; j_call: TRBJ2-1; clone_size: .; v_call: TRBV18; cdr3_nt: TGTGCCAGCTCACATCCCCGGGACTACGACCCTTTCTCCTACAATGAGCAGTTCTTC; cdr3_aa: CASSHPRDYDPFSYNEQFF
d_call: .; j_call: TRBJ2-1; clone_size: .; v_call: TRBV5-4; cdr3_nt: TGTGCCAGCAGCTTGCTCCAGGAGGGCAATGAGCAGTTCTTC; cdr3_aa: CASSLLQEGNEQFF
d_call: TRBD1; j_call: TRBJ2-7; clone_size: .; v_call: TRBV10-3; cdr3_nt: TGTGCCATCAGTGAGGGACAGGATTTGGAGCAGTACTTC; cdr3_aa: CAISEGQDLEQYF
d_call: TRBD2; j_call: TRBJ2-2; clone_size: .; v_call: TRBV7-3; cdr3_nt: TGTGCCAGCAGCCCCCAGGGACTCGCGGGGGTTACCGGGGAGCTGTTTTTT; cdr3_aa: CASSPQGLAGVTGELFF
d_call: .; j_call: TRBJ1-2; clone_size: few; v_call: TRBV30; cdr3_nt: TGTGCCTGGAGTCCTACCGACAGTAGCTATGGCTACACCTTC; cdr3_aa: CAWSPTDSSYGYTF
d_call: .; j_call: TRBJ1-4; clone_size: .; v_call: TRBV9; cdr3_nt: TGTGCCAGCAGCGTAGGGGGCGGGGGGGGGATAACTAATGAAAAACTGTTTTTT; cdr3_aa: CASSVGGGGGITNEKLFF
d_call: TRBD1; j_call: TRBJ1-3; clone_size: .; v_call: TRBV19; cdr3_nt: TGTGCCAGTATACGGGACAGCCTTGTATCTGGAAACACCATATATTTT; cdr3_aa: CASIRDSLVSGNTIYF
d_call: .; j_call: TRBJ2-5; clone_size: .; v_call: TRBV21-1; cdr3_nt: TGTGCCAGCAGCATAGAGCGGGAGCTCGGGCAAGAGACCCAGTACTTC; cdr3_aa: CASSIERELGQETQYF
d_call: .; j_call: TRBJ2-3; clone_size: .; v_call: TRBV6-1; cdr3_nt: TGTGCCAGCAGCTGGGACTTTTCCGAGGGTACGCAGTATTTT; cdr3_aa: CASSWDFSEGTQYF
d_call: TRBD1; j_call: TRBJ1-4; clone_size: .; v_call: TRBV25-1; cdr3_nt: TGTGCCAGCAGTGCCGGACAGGGCGTTGCAACTAATGAAAAACTGTTTTTT; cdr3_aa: CASSAGQGVATNEKLFF
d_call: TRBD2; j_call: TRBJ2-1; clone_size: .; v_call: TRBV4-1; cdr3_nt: TGCGCCAGCAGCCAGTATAGCGGGGGGCTCAATGAGCAGTTCTTC; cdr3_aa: CASSQYSGGLNEQFF
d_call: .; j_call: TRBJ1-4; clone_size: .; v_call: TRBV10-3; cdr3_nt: TGTGCCATCGGGGCAGGGGCAGCTAATGAAAAACTGTTTTTT; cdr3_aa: CAIGAGAANEKLFF
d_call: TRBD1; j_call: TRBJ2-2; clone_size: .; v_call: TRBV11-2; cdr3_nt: TGTGCCAGCAGCCTCGGACAGGGGGACACCGGGGAGCTGTTTTTT; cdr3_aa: CASSLGQGDTGELFF
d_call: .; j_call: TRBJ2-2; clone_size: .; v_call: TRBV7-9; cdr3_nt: TGTGCCAGCAGCTTAGGAACATTTAACACCGGGGAGCTGTTTTTT; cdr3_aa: CASSLGTFNTGELFF